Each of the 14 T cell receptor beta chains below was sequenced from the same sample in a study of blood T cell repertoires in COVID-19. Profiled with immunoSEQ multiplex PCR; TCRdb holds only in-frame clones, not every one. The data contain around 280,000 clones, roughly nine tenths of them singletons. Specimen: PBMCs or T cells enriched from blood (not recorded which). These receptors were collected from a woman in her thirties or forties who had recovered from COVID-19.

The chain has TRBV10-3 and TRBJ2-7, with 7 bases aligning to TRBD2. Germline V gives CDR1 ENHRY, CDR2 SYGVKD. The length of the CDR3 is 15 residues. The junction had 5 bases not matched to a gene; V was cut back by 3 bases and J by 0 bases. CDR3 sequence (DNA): TGTGCCATCAGTGATGGGGCGGGAGTCTCCTACGAGCAGTACTTC. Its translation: CAISDGAGVSYEQYF.

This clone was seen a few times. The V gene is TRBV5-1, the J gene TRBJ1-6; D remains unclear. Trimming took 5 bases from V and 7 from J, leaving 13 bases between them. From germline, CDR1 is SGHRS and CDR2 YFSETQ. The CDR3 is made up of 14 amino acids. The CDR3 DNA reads TGCGCCAGCAGTGGTCCGGAGGGAAATTCACCCCTCCACTTT. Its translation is CASSGPEGNSPLHF.

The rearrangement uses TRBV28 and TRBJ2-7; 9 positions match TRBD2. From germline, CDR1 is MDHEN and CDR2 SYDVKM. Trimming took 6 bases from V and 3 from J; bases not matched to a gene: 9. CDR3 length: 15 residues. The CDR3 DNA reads TGTGCCAGCAGCCCTGGGACTAGCTCTGGCTACGAGCAGTACTTC. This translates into CASSPGTSSGYEQYF.

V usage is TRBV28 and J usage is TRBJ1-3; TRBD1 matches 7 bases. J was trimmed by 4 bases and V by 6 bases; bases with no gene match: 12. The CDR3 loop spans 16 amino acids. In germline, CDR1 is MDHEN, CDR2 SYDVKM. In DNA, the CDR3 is TGTGCCAGCAGCCCCCCGCGGACAGGTCCGGGAAACACCATATATTTT. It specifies CASSPPRTGPGNTIYF.

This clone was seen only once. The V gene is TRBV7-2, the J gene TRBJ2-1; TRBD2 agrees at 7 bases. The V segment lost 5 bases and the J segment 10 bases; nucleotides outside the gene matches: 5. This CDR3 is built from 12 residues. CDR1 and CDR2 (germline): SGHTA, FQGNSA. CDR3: CASSRPGGEQFF. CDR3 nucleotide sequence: TGTGCCAGCAGCCGACCGGGGGGAGAGCAGTTCTTC.

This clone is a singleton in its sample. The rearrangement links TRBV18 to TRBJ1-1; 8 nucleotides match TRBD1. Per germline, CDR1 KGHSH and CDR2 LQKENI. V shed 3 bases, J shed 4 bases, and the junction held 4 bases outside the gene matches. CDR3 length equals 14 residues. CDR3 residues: CASSPRTGSTEAFF. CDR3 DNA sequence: TGTGCCAGCTCACCCCGGACAGGGAGCACTGAAGCTTTCTTT.

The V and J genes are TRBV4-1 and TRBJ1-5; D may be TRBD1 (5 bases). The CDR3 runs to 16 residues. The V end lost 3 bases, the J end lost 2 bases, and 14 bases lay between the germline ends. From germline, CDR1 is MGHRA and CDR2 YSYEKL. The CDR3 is CASSHERAGGNQPQHF. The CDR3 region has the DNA TGCGCCAGCAGCCATGAGAGGGCGGGGGGCAATCAGCCCCAGCATTTT.

For the CDR3, the DNA is TGTGCCAGCAGTGAGGGGGGGGCAGGTCAGCCCCAGCATTTT. The encoded protein is CASSEGGAGQPQHF. The J gene is TRBJ1-5, the V gene TRBV6-1; TRBD1 might be the D (6 bases). V shed 3 bases and J shed 6 bases, with 12 bases lying between them. CDR1 MNHNS and CDR2 SASEGT come from the germline V gene. The CDR3 contains 14 residues.

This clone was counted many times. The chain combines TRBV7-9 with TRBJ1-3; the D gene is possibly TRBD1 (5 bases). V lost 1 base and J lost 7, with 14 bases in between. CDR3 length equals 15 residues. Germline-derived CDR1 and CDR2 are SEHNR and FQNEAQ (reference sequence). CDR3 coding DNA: TGTGCCAGCAGCTTAGGACGCGGGGGTTGGAACACCATATATTTT. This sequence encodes CASSLGRGGWNTIYF.

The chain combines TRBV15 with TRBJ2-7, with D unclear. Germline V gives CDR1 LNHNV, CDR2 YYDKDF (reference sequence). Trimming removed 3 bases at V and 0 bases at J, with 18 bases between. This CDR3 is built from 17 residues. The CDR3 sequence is CATSSDNKRSSSYEQYF. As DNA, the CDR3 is TGTGCCACCAGCAGTGACAACAAGAGATCTTCCTCCTACGAGCAGTACTTC. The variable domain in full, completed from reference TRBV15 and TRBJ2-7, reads DAMVIQNPRYQVTQFGKPVTLSCSQTLNHNVMYWYQQKSSQAPKLLFHYYDKDFNNEADTPDNFQSRRPNTSFCFLDIRSPGLGDTAMYLCATSSDNKRSSSYEQYFGPGTRLTVT.

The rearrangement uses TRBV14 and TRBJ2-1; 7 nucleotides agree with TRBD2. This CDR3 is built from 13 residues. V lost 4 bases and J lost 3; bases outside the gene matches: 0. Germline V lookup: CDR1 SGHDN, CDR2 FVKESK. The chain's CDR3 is CASSRTSYNEQFF. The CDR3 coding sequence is TGTGCCAGCAGCCGGACTAGCTACAATGAGCAGTTCTTC.

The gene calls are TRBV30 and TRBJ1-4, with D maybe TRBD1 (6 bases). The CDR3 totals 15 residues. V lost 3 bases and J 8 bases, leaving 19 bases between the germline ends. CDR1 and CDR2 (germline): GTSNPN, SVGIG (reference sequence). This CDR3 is CAWRAGGARKEKLFF. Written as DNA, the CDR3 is TGTGCCTGGAGGGCCGGGGGGGCGCGGAAGGAAAAACTGTTTTTT.

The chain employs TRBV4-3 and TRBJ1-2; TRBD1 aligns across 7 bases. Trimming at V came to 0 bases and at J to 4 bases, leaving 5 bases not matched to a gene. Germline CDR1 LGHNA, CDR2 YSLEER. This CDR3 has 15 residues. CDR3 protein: CASSQDRGPGYGYTF. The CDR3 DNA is TGCGCCAGCAGCCAAGATAGGGGGCCCGGCTATGGCTACACCTTC.

The CDR3 region has the DNA TGTGCCAGCAGCTTCACGGGAGAAGCTACGCAGTATTTT. The encoded protein is CASSFTGEATQYF. V gene TRBV7-3 combines with J gene TRBJ2-3; D perhaps matches TRBD2 (6 bases). Looked up from germline, CDR1 is SGHTA and CDR2 is FQGTGA. V was cut by 3 bases and J by 8 bases, with 12 bases left in between. This CDR3 has 13 amino acids.